This T cell receptor (beta chain) was recovered during a study of T cells expressing NK-cell markers. The length of the CDR3 is 12 residues. CDR1 is MNHEY, CDR2 SMNVEV, per germline (reference sequence). No DNA is given; TCRdb re-called the 5' RACE reads and lists each CDR3 protein once. The sample table includes approximately 110,000 distinct CDR3 sequences. The receptor was derived from a woman aged 18-69 years in good health. The J gene is TRBJ1-2, the V gene TRBV27; TCRdb calls TRBD1, which cannot be checked without DNA. Sequencing was done on a sample of blood T cells: a sorted CD56 or NKG2C T cell subset, CD4+ or CD8+ T cells, or bulk PBMC T cells (not recorded which). CDR3 in amino acids: CASTGFSGGYTF.